This T cell receptor (beta chain) appears in the sequencing data of a study of cytomegalovirus exposure and HLA in healthy donors. Looking at the study overall: The 95 to 150 validation repertoires and the approximately 630 first-cohort repertoires shared a platform, a later analysis reported. Study-wide points: The classifier was said to identify cytomegalovirus status with high specificity and sensitivity. CMV antigen specificity was confirmed in vitro for three CMV-associated chains.

The CDR3 length is 15 residues. The germline V and J ends were trimmed by 5 bases and 10 bases, with 21 bases remaining between them. The germline V gene has CDR1 MNHNS and CDR2 SASEGT. On this clone: Its antigen is not identified.

TCRdb keeps only in-frame clones here, not all; method: immunoSEQ multiplex PCR. The table includes about 150,000 clones, approximately 93% detected once. J is TRBJ1-5 and V is TRBV6-1; D is undetermined. The sample was PBMCs. The source is a man in his late teens or twenties in good health and CMV-seronegative. For the CDR3, the DNA is TGTGCCAGCAGTCCACAATCTGCAGATATATCACCCCAGCATTTT. As protein: CASSPQSADISPQHF.